The source of this T cell receptor beta chain is a study of CD8 T cells in Susac syndrome. RNA totalling about 0.45 to 1 ug underwent reverse transcription with random hexamers. TCRdb re-analysed the immunoSEQ multiplex PCR reads in MiXCR, keeping a single row per CDR3 protein. In the table there are almost 450,000 distinct CDR3 sequences, more than 80% of which are singletons. The CDR3 has 15 amino acids. Trimming took 5 bases from V and 4 from J; bases not matched to a gene: 7. CDR1 MNHEY and CDR2 SMNVEV come from the germline V gene (reference sequence). This clonotype appeared a single time. The V and J genes are TRBV27 and TRBJ2-1; 8 bases are a match to TRBD2. Sequenced input: CD8+ T cells from PBMCs. The TCR sequence derives from a human donor with multiple sclerosis. The CDR3 protein is CASSLVAGWYNEQFF. In DNA, the CDR3 is TGTGCCAGCAGTCTCGTAGCGGGATGGTACAATGAGCAGTTCTTC.